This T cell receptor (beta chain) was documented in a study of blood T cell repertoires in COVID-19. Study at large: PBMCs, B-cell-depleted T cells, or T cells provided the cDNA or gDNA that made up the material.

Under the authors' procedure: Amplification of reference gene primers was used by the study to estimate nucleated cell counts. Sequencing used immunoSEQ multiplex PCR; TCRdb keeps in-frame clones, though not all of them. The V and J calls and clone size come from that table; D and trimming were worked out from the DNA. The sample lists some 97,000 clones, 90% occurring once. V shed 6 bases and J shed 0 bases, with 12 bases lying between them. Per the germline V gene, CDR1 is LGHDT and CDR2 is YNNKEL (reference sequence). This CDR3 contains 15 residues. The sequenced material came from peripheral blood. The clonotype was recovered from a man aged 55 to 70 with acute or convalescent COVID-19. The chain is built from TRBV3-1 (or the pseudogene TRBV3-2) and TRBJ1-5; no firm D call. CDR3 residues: CASSLARISNQPQHF. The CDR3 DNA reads TGTGCCAGCAGTCTAGCGCGGATTAGCAATCAGCCCCAGCATTTT.